A single sample is the source of the 23 T cell receptor beta chains below, sequenced in a study of Graves' ophthalmopathy and Graves' hyperthyroidism. Scientists amplified the TCR beta CDR3 regions from RNA transcripts. First-round RT-PCR with HTBI primers preceded a second-round multiplex PCR. In TCRdb, the multiplex PCR reads were re-called with MiXCR into one record per CDR3 protein. The profile shows roughly 480,000 distinct CDR3 sequences, roughly an eighth of them singletons. The material sequenced was blood. The source of these receptors is a woman in her 30s with Graves' ophthalmopathy.

This clonotype was counted many times. Here the CDR3 DNA reads TGTGCCAGCAGTCAGGGATTTAAAAACATTCAGTACTTC. This translates into CASSQGFKNIQYF. The V gene is TRBV7-8, the J gene TRBJ2-4; tentatively, D is TRBD1 (5 bases). Trimming left V 6 bases short and J 4 bases short, with 10 bases between. CDR3 length equals 13 residues. Germline lookup yields CDR1 SGHVS and CDR2 FQNEAQ.

The sample holds many counts of this clonotype. V and J are TRBV28 and TRBJ1-5, with D perhaps TRBD1 (5 bases). The length of the CDR3 is 14 residues. V dropped 2 bases and J dropped 6 bases, with 11 bases sitting between them. Germline V CDR1 and CDR2: MDHEN, SYDVKM. The CDR3 reads CASSLLPGRQPQHF. The CDR3 DNA follows: TGTGCCAGCAGTTTACTCCCGGGGCGTCAGCCCCAGCATTTT.

This clonotype was seen at least ten times. This chain joins TRBV15 and TRBJ1-1, with unresolved D. CDR1 and CDR2 (germline): LNHNV, YYDKDF (reference sequence). The CDR3 is 14 residues long. V was shortened by 5 bases and J by 4 bases, with 14 bases between the two germline ends. CDR3 DNA sequence: TGTGCCACCAGCGGCTGGGGAGGGATCACTGAAGCTTTCTTT. Translation: CATSGWGGITEAFF.

This clonotype has only a few counts. One junction end does not reproduce the germline sequence, and a read error may be involved. The CDR3 spells CASLPMVQGSEAFF. In DNA form, the CDR3 reads TGTGCCAGCTTACCAATGGTTCAAGGATCCGAAGCTTTCTTT. The chain has TRBV18 and TRBJ1-1; no reliable D call. CDR1 and CDR2 (germline): KGHSH, LQKENI. The CDR3 runs 14 residues.

The chain carries TRBV2 and TRBJ1-1; possibly TRBD1 for D (5 bases). Looked up from germline, CDR1 is SNHLY and CDR2 is FYNNEI. Between the trimmed V and J ends, which lost 8 bases and 1 base, there was a span of 8 bases. The CDR3 has 12 residues. CDR3: CASDRKNTEAFF. In DNA, the CDR3 is TGTGCCAGCGACAGAAAGAACACTGAAGCTTTCTTT.

Notes on this clonotype: The junction departs from the called germline gene at one end, perhaps through a read error. The chain uses TRBV3-1 and TRBJ1-1; tentatively, D is TRBD1 (6 bases). The CDR3 has 14 residues. In germline, CDR1 is LGHDT, CDR2 YNNKEL (reference sequence). Here the CDR3 reads CASSEDPGALEAFF. The CDR3 nucleotides read TGTGCCAGCAGCGAAGACCCAGGGGCCTTAGAGGCTTTCTTT.

This clonotype was seen at least ten times. The chain recombines TRBV12-3 or TRBV12-4 with TRBJ2-2; D is unclear. The V end lost 4 bases, the J end lost 1 base, and 13 bases lay between the germline ends. This CDR3 comprises 16 residues. CDR3 protein: CASSSKFSGNTGELFF. The CDR3 DNA reads as TGTGCCAGCAGTTCCAAGTTTTCAGGGAACACCGGGGAGCTGTTTTTT.

This clonotype was recorded at least ten times. This may come from a read error, since a much larger clone is one base off. The chain combines TRBV20-1 with TRBJ1-1; D gene ambiguous. V lost 4 bases and J lost 2, with 11 bases in between. CDR1 and CDR2 from the germline V gene are DFQATT and SNEGSKA (reference sequence). This CDR3 region has 13 residues. CDR3 protein: CSANRNSNTEAFF. The CDR3 coding sequence is TGCAGTGCTAACCGGAACAGTAACACTGAAGCTTTCTTT.

This clonotype showed up many times. J is TRBJ1-5 and V is TRBV12-3 or TRBV12-4; weak D call: TRBD1 (5 bases). This CDR3 contains 16 residues. V lost 2 bases, J lost 1 base, and 12 bases lay in between. The CDR3 here is CASSLLGTGSNQPQHF. The DNA of the CDR3 is TGTGCCAGCAGTTTATTGGGGACGGGGAGCAATCAGCCCCAGCATTTT.

As to this clonotype: This may be a read error, as it is one base from a much larger clone. The V and J genes are TRBV20-1 and TRBJ2-5; D not resolved. CDR1 is DFQATT and CDR2 is SNEGSKA in the germline V gene (reference sequence). The CDR3 covers 15 residues. Deletions cut 3 bases from V and 1 base from J, with 15 bases between. The CDR3 region has the DNA TGCAGTGCTAGTACCCCTAGAGGCACCCAAGAGACCCAGTACTTC. As protein: CSASTPRGTQETQYF.

This clonotype was counted at least ten times. V is TRBV15 and J is TRBJ2-5; D remains unclear. V was trimmed by 0 bases and J by 1 base, leaving 3 bases between them. Germline V lookup: CDR1 LNHNV, CDR2 YYDKDF (reference sequence). This CDR3 has 13 amino acids. The CDR3 is CATSRDFQETQYF. The CDR3 DNA follows: TGTGCCACCAGCAGAGATTTCCAAGAGACCCAGTACTTC.

The genes are TRBV5-5 and TRBJ1-5; D unresolved. Germline V CDR1 and CDR2: SGHKS, YYEKEE (reference sequence). This CDR3 has 14 amino acids. V dropped 0 bases and J dropped 3 bases, with 7 bases sitting between them. CDR3 sequence (DNA): TGTGCCAGCAGCTTGGCGCAGCTCAATCAGCCCCAGCATTTT. The encoded protein is CASSLAQLNQPQHF.

This clonotype appeared many times. The chain employs TRBV20-1 and TRBJ2-7; no firm D call. Germline values: CDR1 DFQATT, CDR2 SNEGSKA (reference sequence). V was shortened by 3 bases and J by 0 bases, with 9 bases between the two germline ends. The CDR3 extends over 13 amino acids. This CDR3 reads CSASGPSSYEQYF. The CDR3 DNA is TGCAGTGCTAGCGGGCCCAGCTCCTACGAGCAGTACTTC.

The chain recombines TRBV29-1 with TRBJ1-2; D gene uncertain. CDR1 SQVTM and CDR2 ANQGSEA come from the germline V gene. The CDR3 runs 11 residues. The germline V and J ends were trimmed by 4 bases and 7 bases, with 10 bases remaining between them. CDR3 amino acids: CSVVGVGGYTF. The CDR3 region has the DNA TGCAGCGTTGTCGGGGTGGGTGGCTACACCTTC.

This clonotype was picked up many times. In DNA form, the CDR3 reads TGCAGCGTTGTAGGGTGGGACGAGCAGTACTTC. This gives the protein CSVVGWDEQYF. V is TRBV29-1 and J is TRBJ2-7; no firm D call. CDR1 is SQVTM and CDR2 is ANQGSEA in the germline V gene. V was shortened by 4 bases and J by 5 bases, with 9 bases between the two germline ends. The CDR3 length is 11 residues.

About this clonotype: A read error is possible here, since a much larger clone lies one base away. V is TRBV20-1 and J is TRBJ2-7; 9 positions match TRBD1. After removal of 8 bases from V and 3 bases from J, the junction contained 11 bases not matched to a gene. The germline gives CDR1 DFQATT, CDR2 SNEGSKA (reference sequence). CDR3 length equals 14 residues. CDR3 sequence reads: CSSSSDRGFYEQYF. The CDR3 bases are TGCAGTTCTTCCTCCGACAGGGGGTTCTACGAGCAGTACTTC.

The CDR3 DNA sequence: TGTGCCAGCAGTTCCGACAGGGTAGAACAAGAGACCCAGTACTTC. This gives the protein CASSSDRVEQETQYF. The chain couples TRBV28 to TRBJ2-5, with 7 nucleotides matching TRBD1. Losses at the gene ends were 4 bases for V and 2 bases for J; bases not matched to a gene: 7. This CDR3 has 15 amino acids. Germline-derived CDR1 and CDR2 are MDHEN and SYDVKM.

Of note for this clonotype: This may arise from a read error, as a much more abundant clone is one base away. J is TRBJ2-4 and V is TRBV12-3 or TRBV12-4; no clear D gene. The CDR3 spans 14 residues. The CDR3 coding sequence is TGTGCCAGCAGTCCCTCCGGACGAAGAAACATTAAGTACTTC. Its translation: CASSPSGRRNIKYF.

Ten or more counts support this clonotype. V usage is TRBV7-8 and J usage is TRBJ2-7, with TRBD1 matching over 10 bases. CDR3 length: 17 residues. Germline loops: CDR1 SGHVS, CDR2 FQNEAQ. J was trimmed by 2 bases and V by 0 bases; bases with no gene match: 7. CDR3 bases: TGTGCCAGCAGCTTAGCATTGGGACAGGGGTCAACCTACGAGCAGTACTTC. Translation gives CASSLALGQGSTYEQYF.

This clonotype showed up many times. This sequence joins TRBV20-1 and TRBJ1-3; 7 bases fit TRBD1. V gave up 5 bases and J gave up 3 bases; unmatched junction bases: 4. The CDR3 contains 13 residues. Germline V lookup: CDR1 DFQATT, CDR2 SNEGSKA (reference sequence). CDR3 loop: CSASTGNGNTIYF. CDR3 bases: TGCAGTGCTTCGACAGGGAATGGAAACACCATATATTTT.

Many counts were recorded for this clonotype. The J gene is TRBJ1-5, the V gene TRBV28, with TRBD1 identical over 11 bases. Germline V lookup: CDR1 MDHEN, CDR2 SYDVKM. The junction had 8 bases not matched to a gene; V was cut back by 4 bases and J by 3 bases. CDR3 length: 17 residues. The DNA of the CDR3 is TGTGCCAGCAGTTCCGTTTGGACAGGGGGCAACAATCAGCCCCAGCATTTT. This encodes CASSSVWTGGNNQPQHF.

This clonotype was counted many times. The chain combines TRBV6-1 with TRBJ1-5; unclear D gene. Per germline, CDR1 MNHNS and CDR2 SASEGT. The length of the CDR3 is 14 residues. V lost 3 bases and J 5 bases, leaving 11 bases between the germline ends. The CDR3 reads CASSEAGYYQPQHF. The CDR3 coding sequence is TGTGCCAGCAGTGAGGCCGGGTATTATCAGCCCCAGCATTTT.

About this clonotype: This may be a read error: a much more frequent sequence differs by one nucleotide. This chain uses TRBV11-2 with TRBJ2-5; D call uncertain. CDR1 is SGHAT, CDR2 FQNNGV, per germline. This CDR3 spans 16 amino acids. The CDR3 sequence is CASSLSLVGRQETKYF. The CDR3, as DNA: TGTGCCAGCAGCTTATCCCTAGTAGGTCGCCAAGAGACCAAGTACTTC.